A selection of T cell receptor beta chains follows, all from one sample in a study of T cells in Graves' hyperthyroidism and ophthalmopathy. Using its own MiXCR run on the multiplex PCR reads, TCRdb lists one record per CDR3 protein. The sample shows roughly 630,000 distinct CDR3 sequences, approximately 14% of them seen only once. Source material: blood. All receptors come from a woman aged 25 to 39 with Graves' hyperthyroidism. CDR3s include the opening cysteine and the closing phenylalanine or tryptophan. A D gene is named only where the DNA matches it firmly. Some rows have no size entry. The others give once, few or many, or a class for an expanded clone.

clone_size d_call j_call v_call cdr3_nt cdr3_aa
. . TRBJ2-7 TRBV13 TGTGCCAGCAGCAGCTATCATAACTCCTACGAGCAGTACTTC CASSSYHNSYEQYF
. . TRBJ1-1 TRBV4-1 TGCGCCAGCAGCCAAGGGGTTTTCACGAACACTGAAGCTTTCTTT CASSQGVFTNTEAFF
few . TRBJ1-1 TRBV20-1 TGCAGTGCTAGAGAGGGTTCGGGAAGGGTGAACACTGAAGCTTTCTTT CSAREGSGRVNTEAFF
few . TRBJ1-1 TRBV4-1 TGCGCCAGCAGCCATCCGCAGGGACGGAGGACTGAAGCTTTCTTT CASSHPQGRRTEAFF
. . TRBJ2-3 TRBV11-1 TGTGCCAGCAGCTTATGGGGGGGCATGGATACGCAGTATTTT CASSLWGGMDTQYF
many TRBD2 TRBJ2-7 TRBV28 TGTGCCAGCATGGGCGGGAGTCGGTACGAGCAGTACTTC CASMGGSRYEQYF
many . TRBJ1-1 TRBV20-1 TGCAGTGCTAGAGATCGTGTGAGGGCACCGAACACTGAAGCTTTCTTT CSARDRVRAPNTEAFF
many . TRBJ2-5 TRBV27 TGTGCCACCCAGGGGCCATGGGAGACCCAGTACTTC CATQGPWETQYF
many . TRBJ1-1 TRBV30 TGTGCCTGGACAGGGGAAGGTGAAGCTTTCTTT CAWTGEGEAFF
many . TRBJ2-2 TRBV27 TGTGCCAGCAGTGCCTCCGGGGAGCTGTTTTTT CASSASGELFF
. TRBD2 TRBJ2-3 TRBV9 TGTGCCAGCAGCGTAGTCGGGAGCGGGACCACAGATACGCAGTATTTT CASSVVGSGTTDTQYF
few TRBD2 TRBJ2-1 TRBV19 TGTGCCAGTAGTACTGGCGGGAGGGGCAATGAGCAGTTCTTC CASSTGGRGNEQFF
many . TRBJ2-1 TRBV7-3 TGTGCCAGCAGCTTACAGTATGGAGGAGATGAGCAGTTCTTC CASSLQYGGDEQFF
many . TRBJ2-1 TRBV24-1 TGTGCCACCAGTCGACGGGACAACTACAATGAGCAGTTCTTC CATSRRDNYNEQFF
. . TRBJ1-1 TRBV6-1 TGTGCCAGCGGGGAAGCTTTCTTT CASGEAFF
. TRBD2 TRBJ2-7 TRBV6-1 TGTGCCAGCAAGGGGACAGCATATGACCTAGCGGGAGTGCACGACGAGCAGTACTTC CASKGTAYDLAGVHDEQYF
. . TRBJ2-7 TRBV14 TGTGCCAGCAGCCAAGAAAGGAGGGGCCTCCTTTACGAGCAGTACTTC CASSQERRGLLYEQYF
many TRBD2 TRBJ2-7 TRBV28 TGTGCCAGCAGGTTTAGCGGGAGTGCTGAGCAGTACTTC CASRFSGSAEQYF
. TRBD2 TRBJ2-7 TRBV11-2 TGTGTCAGCAGCTTAGAGGTAGCGGGCTACTCCTACGAGCAGTACTTC CVSSLEVAGYSYEQYF
few . TRBJ2-4 TRBV12-3/TRBV12-4 TGTGCCAGCAGCCGAGACGTAATAGCCAAAAACATTCAGTACTTC CASSRDVIAKNIQYF
many TRBD2 TRBJ2-3 TRBV10-3 TGTGCCATCAGTGAGCGCGGACTAGCGGGAGACGGAGATACGCAGTATTTT CAISERGLAGDGDTQYF
many . TRBJ2-7 TRBV6-5 TGTGCCAGCAGTTACGGTGGGGGCCTCTTCTCCTACGAGCAGTACTTC CASSYGGGLFSYEQYF
few . TRBJ2-2 TRBV6-1 TGTGCCAGCAGTGAAGGTATCGGGCGTAACGGGGAGCTGTTTTTT CASSEGIGRNGELFF
few TRBD2 TRBJ2-1 TRBV19 TGTGCCAGTAGTATAGCCGGGAGGGCATTAAGTATTGAGCAGTTCTTC CASSIAGRALSIEQFF
many TRBD2 TRBJ2-5 TRBV7-9 TGTGCCAGCAGCTCCCCCGTGGGACTAGCGGCACAAGAGACCCAGTACTTC CASSSPVGLAAQETQYF
many . TRBJ1-6 TRBV6-1 TGTGCCAGTGAACAATGGGCAGGAGCTTCACCCCTCCACTTT CASEQWAGASPLHF
few . TRBJ1-2 TRBV6-1 TGTGCCAGCAGTGAGGAGGGCGCAACTAACTATGGCTACACCTTC CASSEEGATNYGYTF
few . TRBJ2-3 TRBV6-2/TRBV6-3 TGTGCCAGCAGTTACGGGTCGAAAGGGGCCACAGATACGCAGTATTTT CASSYGSKGATDTQYF
many . TRBJ2-7 TRBV12-3/TRBV12-4 TGTGCCAGCAGCGCCACCGGGACACGCAACTACGAGCAGTACTTC CASSATGTRNYEQYF
many TRBD2 TRBJ2-7 TRBV7-2 TGTGCCAGCAGCTTAGGGGGAGCGGGAGAGATTTACGAGCAGTACTTC CASSLGGAGEIYEQYF
few TRBD1 TRBJ1-6 TRBV3-1 TGTGCCAGCAGCCCGGGACAGAATTATAATTCACCCCTCCACTTT CASSPGQNYNSPLHF
many . TRBJ1-1 TRBV7-8 TGTGCCAGCAGCTTTAGAATGGGGAACACTGAAGCTTTCTTT CASSFRMGNTEAFF
. . TRBJ2-4 TRBV7-9 TGTGCCAGCAGCGGGCGGACGGACAAAAACATTCAGTACTTC CASSGRTDKNIQYF
. TRBD1 TRBJ2-1 TRBV6-1 TGTGCCAGCATTCCGGGACAGGGGATCAATGAGCAGTTCTTC CASIPGQGINEQFF
few TRBD1 TRBJ2-3 TRBV7-9 TGTGCCGGGGTCCGGGACAGAGGCACAGATACGCAGTATTTT CAGVRDRGTDTQYF
. TRBD1 TRBJ1-4 TRBV6-2/TRBV6-3 TGTGCCAGCAGTTACGGAGGGGGCTTGGATGAAAAACTGTTTTTT CASSYGGGLDEKLFF
many TRBD1 TRBJ1-2 TRBV7-3 TGTGCCAGCAGCTTAAGCCCGACGGACAGGGAGAATGGCTACACCTTC CASSLSPTDRENGYTF
. TRBD1 TRBJ2-4 TRBV7-2 TGTGCCAGCAGCTTAGAGACAGGGATCAAAAACATTCAGTACTTC CASSLETGIKNIQYF
many TRBD2 TRBJ2-7 TRBV20-1 TGCAGTGCTAGGGGACTAGCGGGAGAAGGGCAGTACTTC CSARGLAGEGQYF
many . TRBJ2-1 TRBV7-9 TGTGCCAGCAGCTCCCCGGGACTTAAATACAATGAGCAGTTCTTC CASSSPGLKYNEQFF
few TRBD2 TRBJ2-3 TRBV5-1 TGCGCCAGCAGACGCCGGGCTAGCGGCACCGTCACAGATACGCAGTATTTT CASRRRASGTVTDTQYF
many TRBD2 TRBJ2-7 TRBV12-3/TRBV12-4 TGTGCCAGCAGTTTACCGGGGGGTGGTAGCGGGCCGTCCTACGAGCAGTACTTC CASSLPGGGSGPSYEQYF
. TRBD1 TRBJ2-5 TRBV6-2/TRBV6-3 TGTGCCAGCAGTCAGACAGGGCTGGAGTACTTC CASSQTGLEYF
many TRBD2 TRBJ2-7 TRBV3-1 TGTGCCAGCAGCCAACCGGGACTAGCGGGAGAAGGCGAGCAGTACTTC CASSQPGLAGEGEQYF